One and the same sample provided the 23 T cell receptor beta chains below, sequenced in a study of blood T cell repertoires in COVID-19. Produced via immunoSEQ multiplex PCR; TCRdb's table is partial and in-frame only. In the table there are 200,000 to 250,000 clones, roughly 76% of which are singletons. Sequencing was performed on peripheral blood. The source is a woman aged 80 or over with COVID-19, enrolled during active disease.

The chain couples TRBV5-1 to TRBJ2-1; D gene unclear. The CDR3 length is 14 residues. Germline CDR1 SGHRS, CDR2 YFSETQ. V lost 1 base to trimming and J lost 6 bases, with 11 bases between them. CDR3 amino acids: CASSLSNTFNEQFF. CDR3 nucleotides: TGCGCCAGCAGCTTGTCGAACACATTCAATGAGCAGTTCTTC.

This clone was found many times. The chain links TRBV27 to TRBJ2-4, with TRBD2 matching 8 bases. Looked up from germline, CDR1 is MNHEY and CDR2 is SMNVEV (reference sequence). The CDR3 length is 17 residues. The junction had 8 bases not matched to a gene; V was cut back by 0 bases and J by 4 bases. CDR3 bases: TGTGCCAGCAGTTTATCTAGCGGGGAAAACCCGAAAAACATTCAGTACTTC. The encoded protein is CASSLSSGENPKNIQYF.

The CDR3 sequence is CASSLDGTGGGYTF. The DNA of the CDR3 is TGTGCCAGCAGCTTAGACGGGACAGGGGGTGGCTACACCTTC. The chain uses TRBV7-8 and TRBJ1-2; 11 bases are shared with TRBD1. Germline V gene data show CDR1 as SGHVS and CDR2 as FQNEAQ. The CDR3 length is 14 residues. Trimming at V came to 1 base and at J to 7 bases, leaving 2 bases not matched to a gene.

This clone came up once. The chain combines TRBV7-2 with TRBJ1-2; D possibly corresponds to TRBD1 (6 bases). V was cut by 3 bases and J by 2 bases, with 13 bases left in between. The CDR3 sequence is 15 residues long. In germline, CDR1 is SGHTA, CDR2 FQGNSA. CDR3 nucleotides: TGTGCCAGCAGCTTTGTGACAGGAGCGAACTATGGCTACACCTTC. Residues: CASSFVTGANYGYTF. Supplemented by reference TRBV7-2 and TRBJ1-2, the full variable domain reads GAGVSQSPSNKVTEKGKDVELRCDPISGHTALYWYRQSLGQGLEFLIYFQGNSAPDKSGLPSDRFSAERTGGSVSTLTIQRTQQEDSAVYLCASSFVTGANYGYTFGSGTRLTVV.

This chain's CDR3 is CATQTPSYNEQFF. The CDR3 coding sequence is TGTGCCACCCAGACACCTTCCTACAATGAGCAGTTCTTC. The chain is built from TRBV28 and TRBJ2-1; D unclear. V was clipped by 10 bases and J by 1 base, with 11 bases between them. Germline-derived CDR1 and CDR2 are MDHEN and SYDVKM. The CDR3 has 13 residues.

The V call is TRBV5-1, the J call TRBJ1-6; 9 nucleotides match TRBD1. The trim removed 7 bases at V and 7 bases at J, leaving 9 bases unmatched. The germline CDR1 and CDR2 sequences are SGHRS and YFSETQ. CDR3 length: 15 amino acids. The CDR3 DNA reads TGCGCCAGCTCTTGGGGGACAGGGAGGAATTCACCCCTCCACTTT. It specifies CASSWGTGRNSPLHF.

The genes are TRBV28 and TRBJ1-2; 8 bases match TRBD1. Germline assignment: CDR1 MDHEN and CDR2 SYDVKM. CDR3 size: 15 residues. Unmatched junction bases numbered 5, after V lost 0 bases and J lost 5 bases. CDR3 sequence reads: CASSLWFQGAYGYTF. The DNA of the CDR3 is TGTGCCAGCAGTTTATGGTTCCAGGGGGCGTATGGCTACACCTTC.

This clone was seen a few times. The J gene is TRBJ2-5, the V gene TRBV4-3; weak D call: TRBD1 (6 bases). V shed 0 bases and J shed 5 bases, with 16 bases lying between them. Germline V gene data show CDR1 as LGHNA and CDR2 as YSLEER. CDR3 size: 16 residues. For the CDR3, the DNA is TGCGCCAGCAGCCAAGAATACAGGGACCAGGGGGAGACCCAGTACTTC. It is translated as CASSQEYRDQGETQYF.

This chain uses TRBV27 with TRBJ2-7, with D perhaps matching TRBD1 (7 bases). Looked up from germline, CDR1 is MNHEY and CDR2 is SMNVEV (reference sequence). Trimming took 3 bases from V and 5 from J, leaving 14 bases between them. This CDR3 is 14 amino acids long. In DNA, the CDR3 is TGTGCCAGCAGTTTGGCAGGGGGGCGGGACGAGCAGTACTTC. It specifies CASSLAGGRDEQYF.

This chain uses TRBV3-1 (or the pseudogene TRBV3-2) with TRBJ1-2; TRBD1 aligns across 11 bases. V trimming: 4 bases; J trimming: 7 bases; junction bases outside the gene matches: 8. Germline CDR1 LGHDT, CDR2 YNNKEL (reference sequence). The CDR3 has 15 amino acids. The DNA of the CDR3 is TGTGCCAGCAGCCGATATTCCGGGACAGGGGGTGGCTACACCTTC. Protein product: CASSRYSGTGGGYTF.

The rearrangement joins TRBV18 to TRBJ1-5, with D uncertain. Germline V gene sequence: CDR1 KGHSH, CDR2 LQKENI. V lost 2 bases, J lost 6 bases, and 8 bases lay in between. This CDR3 is built from 13 residues. CDR3 DNA: TGTGCCAGCTCACCAGGCTCGATTCAGCCCCAGCATTTT. Protein: CASSPGSIQPQHF. Drawing the rest from reference TRBV18 and TRBJ1-5, the complete variable domain is NAGVMQNPRHLVRRRGQEARLRCSPMKGHSHVYWYRQLPEEGLKFMVYLQKENIIDESGMPKERFSAEFPKEGPSILRIQQVVRGDSAAYFCASSPGSIQPQHFGDGTRLSIL.

This clone has a single count. This chain uses TRBV13 with TRBJ2-1; D is unresolved. Germline assignment: CDR1 PRHDT and CDR2 FYEKMQ (reference sequence). Trimming removed 6 bases from V and 13 bases from J, with 16 bases in between. The CDR3 is 12 residues long. The CDR3 reads CASSPERAHQFF. The DNA for the CDR3 is TGTGCCAGCAGTCCTGAAAGAGCGCATCAGTTCTTC.

This sequence joins TRBV29-1 and TRBJ2-1; D is unclear. Deletions cut 4 bases from V and 0 bases from J, with 13 bases between. The CDR3 spans 15 residues. The V gene's germline CDR1 is SQVTM and CDR2 ANQGSEA. The CDR3 region is CSVGSGGYSYNEQFF. The CDR3 coding sequence is TGCAGCGTTGGTTCCGGCGGCTACTCCTACAATGAGCAGTTCTTC.

The table lists this clone with a count of one. The chain joins TRBV27 to TRBJ1-3; tentatively, D is TRBD1 (6 bases). This CDR3 contains 19 residues. Germline V gene sequence: CDR1 MNHEY, CDR2 SMNVEV (reference sequence). Trimming cost V 2 bases and J 0 bases, with 20 bases left between them. CDR3 bases: TGTGCCAGCAGTTTACCGCCTACAGGGAGTGGGAACTCTGGAAACACCATATATTTT. Translating it yields CASSLPPTGSGNSGNTIYF.

V gene TRBV5-6 combines with J gene TRBJ1-1, with TRBD1 matching over 8 bases. With V trimmed by 1 base and J by 4 bases, 3 bases remained unmatched. The length of the CDR3 is 14 residues. Germline CDR1 and CDR2: SGHDT and YYEEEE. The CDR3, as DNA: TGTGCCAGCAGCTTGACAGGGGGAGGCACTGAAGCTTTCTTT. Its translation is CASSLTGGGTEAFF.

This clone was recorded only once. The gene calls are TRBV11-1 and TRBJ1-4; D is perhaps TRBD1 (5 bases). The CDR3 loop spans 13 amino acids. V was clipped by 4 bases and J by 7 bases, with 10 bases between them. CDR1 and CDR2 from the germline V gene are SGHAT and FQDESV (reference sequence). CDR3: CASSSGLGEKLFF. In nucleotides, the CDR3 is TGTGCCAGCAGCTCGGGACTGGGTGAAAAACTGTTTTTT.

This clone was picked up one time. The J gene is TRBJ1-1, the V gene TRBV30; D is perhaps TRBD1 (5 bases). CDR1 and CDR2 from the germline V gene are GTSNPN and SVGIG (reference sequence). V dropped 8 bases and J dropped 3 bases, with 13 bases sitting between them. The CDR3 is 12 amino acids. Here the CDR3 DNA reads TGTGCCGGGACTGGAGGGGACACTGAAGCTTTCTTT. Its protein product is CAGTGGDTEAFF.

CDR3 sequence (DNA): TGTGCCAGTAGTATCGGGACTAGCGGCCTGAAGATGGGCTCGCTCGAGCAGTACTTC. Translation: CASSIGTSGLKMGSLEQYF. This chain links TRBV19 with TRBJ2-7; 11 bases align to TRBD2. Germline lookup yields CDR1 LNHDA and CDR2 SQIVND (reference sequence). This CDR3 region has 19 residues. V shed 3 bases and J 6 bases; nucleotides not matched to a gene: 19.

The V call is TRBV27, the J call TRBJ1-1, with 8 bases lining up with TRBD1. V lost 8 bases to trimming and J lost 4 bases; unmatched junction nucleotides: 15. There are 16 residues in the CDR3. CDR1 is MNHEY, CDR2 SMNVEV, per germline (reference sequence). The CDR3 loop is CASGWTGKGVGTEAFF. The CDR3 DNA reads as TGTGCCAGCGGGTGGACAGGGAAAGGGGTGGGCACTGAAGCTTTCTTT.

The rearrangement links TRBV7-2 to TRBJ2-5, with 10 nucleotides matching TRBD2. Germline values: CDR1 SGHTA, CDR2 FQGNSA. With V trimmed by 5 bases and J by 1 base, 13 bases remained unmatched. The CDR3 spans 18 residues. The chain's CDR3 is CASSRGASGRFFQETQYF. CDR3 nucleotide sequence: TGTGCCAGCAGCCGGGGGGCTAGCGGGAGATTCTTCCAAGAGACCCAGTACTTC.

This clone was counted between two and nine times. This CDR3 reads CASSPGRVSTHEQYF. The CDR3 DNA follows: TGTGCCAGTAGTCCCGGCAGGGTCAGTACCCACGAGCAGTACTTC. This chain uses TRBV19 with TRBJ2-7; D perhaps matches TRBD1 (5 bases). Germline-derived CDR1 and CDR2 are LNHDA and SQIVND (reference sequence). The ends were cut back, 5 bases at V and 5 bases at J, with 19 bases in the middle. CDR3 size: 15 residues.

The chain carries TRBV19 and TRBJ2-7, with D possibly being TRBD1 (6 bases). V gave up 5 bases and J gave up 2 bases, with 10 bases separating them. CDR3 length equals 13 residues. Germline CDR1 reads LNHDA; CDR2 reads SQIVND (reference sequence). The CDR3 nucleotides read TGTGCCAGTAGTCCCGGACAGCCCTACGAGCAGTACTTC. This translates into CASSPGQPYEQYF.

The V and J genes are TRBV13 and TRBJ2-1; D perhaps matches TRBD1 (6 bases). The length of the CDR3 is 16 residues. The V end lost 1 base, the J end lost 0 bases, and 10 bases lay between the germline ends. Germline CDR1 and CDR2: PRHDT and FYEKMQ (reference sequence). CDR3 region: CASSLDRVRSYNEQFF. The DNA for the CDR3 is TGTGCCAGCAGCTTAGACAGGGTTCGCTCCTACAATGAGCAGTTCTTC.